Following are 8 T cell receptor beta chains from one sample sequenced in a study of tumor-infiltrating lymphocytes in localized non-small cell lung cancer. Assay used: immunoSEQ multiplex PCR; TCRdb lists only in-frame clones, some missing. Of roughly 6,000 clones listed, approximately 71% are singletons. Sequencing input: lung tumor tissue. The origin of the receptors is a human donor with non-small cell lung cancer.

The J gene is TRBJ2-2, the V gene TRBV4-3; TRBD1 aligns across 8 bases. The CDR3 has 15 residues. Germline V gene data show CDR1 as LGHNA and CDR2 as YSLEER. Germline trimming cut 3 bases from V and 2 bases from J; bases unmatched to any gene: 2. The CDR3 sequence is CASSQDRANTGELFF. CDR3 coding DNA: TGCGCCAGCAGCCAGGACAGGGCCAACACCGGGGAGCTGTTTTTT.

V usage is TRBV5-4 and J usage is TRBJ1-1; 8 nucleotides align to TRBD1. Germline V gene data show CDR1 as SGHNT and CDR2 as YYREEE (reference sequence). With V trimmed by 3 bases and J by 1 base, 2 bases remained unmatched. The CDR3 totals 14 residues. CDR3 DNA: TGTGCCAGCAGCTCCGGGACAGGGAACACTGAAGCTTTCTTT. This gives the protein CASSSGTGNTEAFF. Filled out from reference TRBV5-4 and TRBJ1-1, the complete variable domain reads ETGVTQSPTHLIKTRGQQVTLRCSSQSGHNTVSWYQQALGQGPQFIFQYYREEENGRGNFPPRFSGLQFPNYSSELNVNALELDDSALYLCASSSGTGNTEAFFGQGTRLTVV.

The genes are TRBV10-2 and TRBJ2-3; possible D gene TRBD2, 5 bases. V was clipped by 8 bases and J by 0 bases, with 12 bases between them. CDR1 and CDR2 from the germline V gene are WSHSY and SAAADI. This CDR3 comprises 14 residues. CDR3: CASLARQSTDTQYF. In DNA, the CDR3 is TGCGCCAGCCTAGCACGTCAAAGCACAGATACGCAGTATTTT.

J is TRBJ1-4 and V is TRBV30; D gene ambiguous. The CDR3 is 12 residues long. The germline CDR1 and CDR2 sequences are GTSNPN and SVGIG (reference sequence). The V end lost 8 bases, the J end lost 8 bases, and 15 bases lay between the germline ends. The DNA for the CDR3 is TGTGCCCGTGGCACGGACGACGAAAAACTGTTTTTT. Protein: CARGTDDEKLFF.

The chain recombines TRBV18 with TRBJ2-1; D possibly corresponds to TRBD2 (5 bases). The germline CDR1 and CDR2 sequences are KGHSH and LQKENI. The CDR3 has 14 residues. Trimming stripped 3 bases from V and 4 bases from J, with 10 bases between. The CDR3 sequence is CASSPPSGYNEQFF. In DNA form, the CDR3 reads TGTGCCAGCTCACCCCCGTCGGGGTACAATGAGCAGTTCTTC.

The chain's CDR3 is CASSFYRGEQYF. The CDR3, as DNA: TGTGCCAGCAGCTTTTACAGGGGCGAGCAGTACTTC. This chain uses TRBV5-4 with TRBJ2-7; 7 bases align to TRBD1. CDR1 is SGHNT and CDR2 is YYREEE in the germline V gene (reference sequence). The CDR3 runs 12 residues. After removal of 2 bases from V and 6 bases from J, the junction contained 2 bases not matched to a gene.

The CDR3 DNA is TGTGCCAGCAGTTTAGGTAACCGGGACCGACACTACGAGCAGTACTTC. This sequence encodes CASSLGNRDRHYEQYF. The chain recombines TRBV28 with TRBJ2-7; D could derive from TRBD1 or TRBD2 (5 bases each). This CDR3 is built from 16 residues. Trimming left V 2 bases short and J 3 bases short, with 17 bases between. Germline CDR1 and CDR2: MDHEN and SYDVKM.

This chain joins TRBV30 and TRBJ1-5; a possible D gene is TRBD1 (6 bases). V lost 1 base and J lost 7, with 11 bases in between. The CDR3 is made up of 13 amino acids. Germline V gene lookup returns CDR1 GTSNPN and CDR2 SVGIG (reference sequence). CDR3: CAWSAGDPQPQHF. The CDR3 DNA sequence: TGTGCCTGGAGTGCAGGGGATCCCCAGCCCCAGCATTTT.